These 4 T cell receptor beta chains were all obtained from the same sample, sequenced in a study of neurological immune-mediated disorders. TCRdb reprocessed the 5' RACE reads via MiXCR and lists one record per CDR3 protein. The sample holds some 43,000 distinct CDR3 sequences; approximately 2.4% are singletons and the top ten take around 10%. Input material: PBMCs. These receptors came from a young man with multiple sclerosis.

This clonotype was picked up many times. The V call is TRBV5-6, the J call TRBJ1-2; the D gene is possibly TRBD1 (6 bases). The CDR3 sequence is 16 residues long. CDR1 is SGHDT, CDR2 YYEEEE, per germline. Trimming removed 0 bases at V and 3 bases at J, with 15 bases between. The CDR3 loop is CASSLANGGQYYGYTF. CDR3 sequence (DNA): TGTGCCAGCAGCTTGGCCAACGGGGGGCAGTACTATGGCTACACCTTC. Full variable domain (rest looked up from reference TRBV5-6 and TRBJ1-2): DAGVTQSPTHLIKTRGQQVTLRCSPKSGHDTVSWYQQALGQGPQFIFQYYEEEERQRGNFPDRFSGHQFPNYSSELNVNALLLGDSALYLCASSLANGGQYYGYTFGSGTRLTVV.

This clonotype was counted at least ten times. The V gene is TRBV12-3 or TRBV12-4, the J gene TRBJ1-1, with 7 bases matching TRBD1. This CDR3 comprises 12 residues. V shed 10 bases, J shed 11 bases, and the junction held 13 bases outside the gene matches. The DNA of the CDR3 is TGTGCCACTCGGGACAGCCGTTTGTCTGCTTTCTTT. Translation gives CATRDSRLSAFF.

This clonotype was seen at least ten times. This chain joins TRBV7-2 and TRBJ2-3; D call uncertain. The length of the CDR3 is 14 residues. The V gene lost 5 bases and the J gene lost 2 bases, with 11 bases spanning the gap. Germline V gene sequence: CDR1 SGHTA, CDR2 FQGNSA. The CDR3 here is CASSPRRITDTQYF. The CDR3 DNA reads as TGTGCCAGCAGCCCTAGAAGGATCACAGATACGCAGTATTTT. The full variable domain, with the rest looked up from reference TRBV7-2 and TRBJ2-3, is GAGVSQSPSNKVTEKGKDVELRCDPISGHTALYWYRQSLGQGLEFLIYFQGNSAPDKSGLPSDRFSAERTGGSVSTLTIQRTQQEDSAVYLCASSPRRITDTQYFGPGTRLTVL.

This clonotype was observed many times. The chain combines TRBV6-6 with TRBJ1-2; D remains unclear. Germline CDR1 reads MNHNY; CDR2 reads SVGAGI (reference sequence). V was trimmed by 0 bases and J by 6 bases, leaving 8 bases between them. The CDR3 loop spans 13 amino acids. The CDR3 is CASSYSQPDGYTF. CDR3 coding DNA: TGTGCCAGCAGTTACTCACAGCCGGATGGCTACACCTTC.